The rows below give T cell receptor beta chains drawn from one sample of a study of cytomegalovirus exposure and HLA in healthy donors. Profiled with immunoSEQ multiplex PCR; TCRdb holds only in-frame clones, not every one. The table shows under 100,000 clones, with over 9.5% occurring only once. Sample: PBMCs. The origin of the receptors is a man in his 60s in good health and CMV-seropositive. CDR3s leave out the opening cysteine and the closing phenylalanine or tryptophan.

V	J	CDR3
TRBV6-5	TRBJ2-7	ASSRQGAAEQY
TRBV28	TRBJ1-2	ASSYGQGVYGYT
TRBV28	TRBJ2-3	ASTSSGRARLDTQY
TRBV6-5	TRBJ1-2	ASRSRAGYGYT
TRBV28	TRBJ2-3	ASSSKKAGGPADTQY
TRBV11-1	TRBJ2-2	ASSLETGSNGELF
TRBV4-1	TRBJ2-1	ASSLTGTSGRGEQF
TRBV29-1	TRBJ2-1	SATDRDAYNEQF
TRBV7-9	TRBJ2-3	ASSPSGVAGEDTQY
TRBV9	TRBJ1-2	ASSETDRPLGGYT
TRBV14	TRBJ2-1	ASSQQLGGGYEQF
TRBV5-4	TRBJ2-5	ASSPVLAGSGETQY
TRBV29-1	TRBJ1-2	SDGGGGVGYT
TRBV18	TRBJ2-2	ASSPGLAGESGELF
TRBV25-1	TRBJ2-5	ASSPFRGTNFGETQY
TRBV6-6	TRBJ1-2	ASRGTDDYGYT
TRBV18	TRBJ1-1	ASSPGQNTEAF
TRBV30	TRBJ1-1	AGASQGNTEAF
TRBV27	TRBJ2-5	ASSLRGAPGETQY
TRBV7-2	TRBJ2-1	ASSLGGSGGRGEQF
TRBV5-1	TRBJ2-3	ASRRARDSGDTQY
TRBV4-1	TRBJ1-4	ASSPVPGNEKLF
TRBV19	TRBJ2-2	ASSPRSSTGELF
TRBV18	TRBJ2-1	ASSPSSINEQF
TRBV5-6	TRBJ2-2	VSIETSGRNTGELF
TRBV19	TRBJ2-7	ASSPDLSGTAYEQY
TRBV19	TRBJ1-5	ASRDSVGRGPNQPQH
TRBV9	TRBJ1-1	ASSVGAGEAF
TRBV19	TRBJ1-3	ASSSHSLSGNTIY
TRBV28	TRBJ1-4	ASMTGVNEKLF
TRBV19	TRBJ2-5	ASSIRAGGRQETQY
TRBV7-3	TRBJ2-1	ASSLTIGDNEQF
TRBV11-2	TRBJ1-4	ASSFGQATNEKLF
TRBV5-1	TRBJ1-5	ASSWGRDRGHQPQH
TRBV5-1	TRBJ2-2	ASSQDMNTGELF
TRBV7-9	TRBJ1-1	ASTQSEVAF
TRBV9	TRBJ2-1	ASSRKGFGDNEQF
TRBV28	TRBJ1-2	ASSLYGGGYGYT
TRBV6-4	TRBJ2-2	ASSQTRRGELF
TRBV18	TRBJ1-2	ASSQQSTDNPNYGYT
TRBV9	TRBJ1-2	ASSVEHTGTGPEGYT
TRBV9	TRBJ1-5	ASSPWGESNQPQH
TRBV4-1	TRBJ1-4	ASSQGVSLTNEKLF
TRBV27	TRBJ2-5	ASSKNGLLYQETQY